This section outlines one TCR beta chain sequence together with its context. This clone was seen a single time. Its binding antigen is unknown. It has no much larger one-base neighbor in the sample; base qualities were not kept. Enrolling through a virtual design, the prospective study's participants ranged in age from roughly 18 to 89 years and lived across more than 20 United States geographic areas. In the prospective study, cohorts were assigned on the basis of participant-reported clinical history obtained from a screening survey and a study questionnaire. Recovered participants in ImmuneRACE Cohort 3 were defined by two consecutive negative NP/OP PCR tests, clearance by a healthcare professional, or resolution of symptoms. Each participant in the prospective study had whole blood, serum and a nasopharyngeal or oropharyngeal swab collected by mobile phlebotomists. Prospective study participants could optionally give additional blood draws and questionnaires over a roughly 2-month period. Before DNA extraction, blood samples from the prospective study were shipped at room temperature or frozen.

The data were obtained in a study of blood T cell repertoires in COVID-19 (dated by TCRdb to about 2020). Describing the broader study: The collaborator samples originated in the United States, Italy and Spain and spanned the acute and convalescent phases of COVID-19. The material from the prospective study consisted of cDNA or gDNA derived from T cells, B-cell-depleted T cells, or PBMCs. The dataset comprised deeply sampled blood TCRbeta repertoires from subjects exposed to, actively infected with, or recovered from COVID-19. The repertoires were released in a freely available public database intended as a resource for research on the immune response to SARS-CoV-2. The samples were drawn from two sources: the first 160 participants of the ongoing ImmuneRACE study, and 1,254 subjects contributed by 6 global collaborators. Nearly every sample came with metadata listing a de-identified subject ID, COVID-19 status, age in years and sex. Where HLA class I and class II types were available, the types were taken from metadata supplied by the sample provider, not from assay-based typing.

TCRbeta CDR3 regions were amplified from genomic DNA by means of the immunoSEQ Assay, a bias-controlled multiplex PCR. The authors processed their data as follows. Within the assay, amplification of reference gene primers was used to estimate how many nucleated cells each sample contained. Sequence reads were collapsed and filtered to measure the absolute abundance of every unique TCRbeta CDR3 rearrangement. For each sample, productive Simpson clonality was calculated as the square root of Simpson's diversity index across productive rearrangements. What TCRdb holds here is the immuneACCESS table cut down to in-frame rearrangements. Part of the clones is not present; checked against another copy, under half of the missing clones reflect an unresolved V gene, and the others are unexplained. That table gives V, J and clone size, and the DNA gave D and trimming. The sample table records 150,000 to 200,000 clones; around 89% of these occur just once. Together, the top ten hold approximately 0.8% of the sample.

What the authors observed across the whole study: Clinical and demographic metadata were provided uncurated, with the amount varying by source and participant.

Cut back by 3 bases and 0 bases, the V and J ends lie 9 bases apart. The germline V gene yields SGHRS for CDR1 and YFSETQ for CDR2. Including the terminal cysteine and phenylalanine, the CDR3 comprises 15 residues. The read is trimmed to its CDR3 DNA, 45 bases read in frame from base 1. This clonotype was sampled from a woman between 18 and 29 years old who had recovered from COVID-19. This chain joins TRBV5-1 to TRBJ2-2, with TRBD2 tentatively as D gene (5 bases match). Sequenced sample: PBMCs or T cells enriched from blood (not recorded which). In nucleotides, the sequence is TGCGCCAGCAGCTCGCGGACTTCGAACACCGGGGAGCTGTTTTTT. This translates into CASSSRTSNTGELFF.